One and the same sample provided the 10 T cell receptor beta chains below, sequenced in a study of CD8 T cells in ankylosing spondylitis. TCRdb fed the 5' RACE reads into MiXCR, producing one record per CDR3 protein. The profile shows 200,000 to 300,000 distinct CDR3 sequences, around 7.8% of them singletons. Sequencing was done on a sample of blood, either unsorted or a sorted T cell fraction (not recorded which). These TCRs come from a male donor with ankylosing spondylitis or in good health (not recorded which).

This clonotype came up many times. The chain employs TRBV12-3 or TRBV12-4 and TRBJ2-1; the D is unclear. CDR3 size: 12 residues. V lost 5 bases and J 5 bases, leaving 7 bases between the germline ends. The CDR3, as DNA: TGTGCCAGCAGTGCCGAGGACAATGAGCAGTTCTTC. It encodes CASSAEDNEQFF.

This clonotype has only a few counts. The chain has TRBV7-8 and TRBJ1-5, with 8 bases identical to TRBD1. CDR1 is SGHVS, CDR2 FQNEAQ, per germline. V lost 2 bases to trimming and J lost 2 bases; unmatched junction nucleotides: 5. The CDR3 consists of 16 residues. CDR3 sequence (DNA): TGTGCCAGCAGCTTACGGGACAGGACCGGCAATCAGCCCCAGCATTTT. As protein: CASSLRDRTGNQPQHF.

There are many counts of this clonotype. The V call is TRBV6-2 or TRBV6-3, the J call TRBJ1-5, with D unclear. The ends were cut back, 5 bases at V and 4 bases at J, with 15 bases in the middle. Looked up from germline, CDR1 is MNHEY and CDR2 is SVGEGT. This CDR3 is built from 15 residues. As DNA, the CDR3 is TGTGCCAGCAGTCCTCATCGGACGGGAAATCAGCCCCAGCATTTT. Translated, it gives CASSPHRTGNQPQHF.

This clonotype was detected only a few times. V is TRBV4-3 and J is TRBJ2-3; D is possibly TRBD2 (6 bases). Germline lookup yields CDR1 LGHNA and CDR2 YSLEER. The CDR3 loop spans 17 amino acids. The V and J ends lost 1 base and 4 bases respectively, with 18 bases between them. The CDR3 spells CASSQAIGGSGADTQYF. The CDR3 DNA sequence: TGCGCCAGCAGCCAAGCGATTGGAGGGAGCGGCGCAGATACGCAGTATTTT.

This clonotype occurred many times. The J gene is TRBJ2-1, the V gene TRBV7-9, with 7 bases aligning to TRBD2. Germline lookup yields CDR1 SEHNR and CDR2 FQNEAQ (reference sequence). V lost 3 bases to trimming and J lost 6 bases; unmatched junction nucleotides: 2. This CDR3 spans 13 amino acids. CDR3 residues: CASSFSSGNEQFF. The CDR3 coding sequence is TGTGCCAGCAGCTTCTCTAGCGGCAATGAGCAGTTCTTC.

This clonotype was seen ten or more times. The V call is TRBV29-1, the J call TRBJ2-5, with D uncertain. Trimming took 6 bases from V and 1 from J, leaving 12 bases between them. CDR1 is SQVTM and CDR2 is ANQGSEA in the germline V gene. This CDR3 comprises 13 residues. The CDR3 spells CSVLDMAQETQYF. The CDR3 bases are TGCAGCGTCCTTGACATGGCCCAAGAGACCCAGTACTTC.

This clonotype came up a few times. The chain uses TRBV28 and TRBJ2-2, with D hard to call. The CDR3 is 14 amino acids. Deletions cut 7 bases from V and 2 bases from J, with 11 bases between. CDR1 and CDR2 (germline): MDHEN, SYDVKM. The CDR3 DNA sequence: TGTGCCAGCACAAAGGGCGGTAACACCGGGGAGCTGTTTTTT. Translating it yields CASTKGGNTGELFF. The variable domain in full, with the rest retrieved from reference TRBV28 and TRBJ2-2, is DVKVTQSSRYLVKRTGEKVFLECVQDMDHENMFWYRQDPGLGLRLIYFSYDVKMKEKGDIPEGYSVSREKKERFSLILESASTNQTSMYLCASTKGGNTGELFFGEGSRLTVL.

This clonotype was observed at least ten times. The genes are TRBV6-1 and TRBJ2-2, with D perhaps being TRBD1 or TRBD2 (6 bases each). This CDR3 has 15 amino acids. Per the germline V gene, CDR1 is MNHNS and CDR2 is SASEGT. V lost 10 bases to trimming and J lost 7 bases, with 22 bases between them. The CDR3 here is CATNYVWGASGELFF. The CDR3, as DNA: TGTGCCACCAACTACGTATGGGGGGCTAGCGGGGAGCTGTTTTTT.

This clonotype has at least ten counts. The chain uses TRBV7-2 and TRBJ2-7; TRBD2 matches at 9 bases. Germline values: CDR1 SGHTA, CDR2 FQGNSA. Trimming at V came to 4 bases and at J to 2 bases, leaving 3 bases not matched to a gene. This CDR3 region has 14 residues. CDR3 protein: CASSSLAGPYEQYF. DNA of the CDR3: TGTGCCAGCAGCTCGCTAGCGGGACCCTACGAGCAGTACTTC.

This clonotype has ten or more counts. The chain uses TRBV6-2 or TRBV6-3 and TRBJ2-4, with 8 bases matching TRBD1. After removal of 4 bases from V and 15 bases from J, the junction contained 14 bases not matched to a gene. Looked up from germline, CDR1 is MNHEY and CDR2 is SVGEGT. The CDR3 has 14 residues. Written as DNA, the CDR3 is TGTGCCAGCAGTTTCCGACAGGGGATCTTCGGGCTGTACTTC. Translation gives CASSFRQGIFGLYF.